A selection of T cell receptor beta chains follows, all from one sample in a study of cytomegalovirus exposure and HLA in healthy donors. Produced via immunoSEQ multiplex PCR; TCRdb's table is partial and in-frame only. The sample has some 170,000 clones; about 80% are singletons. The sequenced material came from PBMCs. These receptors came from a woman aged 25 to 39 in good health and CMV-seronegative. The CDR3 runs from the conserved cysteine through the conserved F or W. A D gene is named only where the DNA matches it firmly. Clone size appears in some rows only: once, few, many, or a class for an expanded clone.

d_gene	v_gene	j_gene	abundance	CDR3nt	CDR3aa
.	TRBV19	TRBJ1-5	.	TGTGCCAGTAGTTCCGGACAGAATCAGCCCCAGCATTTT	CASSSGQNQPQHF
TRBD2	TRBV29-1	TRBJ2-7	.	TGCAGCGTTGAGGGTAGCGGGAGGGTCTACGAGCAGTACTTC	CSVEGSGRVYEQYF
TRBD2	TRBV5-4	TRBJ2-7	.	TGTGCCAGCAGCTCACGACCGCTAGCGGGAGGTTTCTACGAGCAGTACTTC	CASSSRPLAGGFYEQYF
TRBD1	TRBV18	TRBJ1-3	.	TGTGCCAGCTCACCAACAGGGGTCTCTGGAAACACCATATATTTT	CASSPTGVSGNTIYF
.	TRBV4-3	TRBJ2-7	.	TGCGCCAGCAGCCCCGGACAAGGGGCCTACGAGCAGTACTTC	CASSPGQGAYEQYF
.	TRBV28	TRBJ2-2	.	TGTGCCAGCAGTTTATTAGGACAGAACACCGGGGAGCTGTTTTTT	CASSLLGQNTGELFF
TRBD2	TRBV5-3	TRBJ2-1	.	TGTGCCAGAAGTATGAACGGGACTAGCGGGACCCATGAGCAGTTCTTC	CARSMNGTSGTHEQFF
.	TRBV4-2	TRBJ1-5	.	TGTGCCAGCACCCCTGGGCAGGGTCTAGGTCAGCCCCAGCATTTT	CASTPGQGLGQPQHF
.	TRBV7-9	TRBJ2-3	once	TGTGCCAGCAGTCCTAGCGCCGCCGATACGCAGTATTTT	CASSPSAADTQYF
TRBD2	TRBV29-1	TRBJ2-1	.	TGCAGCGTTGAATCGAGCGGGGGGGGTGAGCAGTTCTTC	CSVESSGGGEQFF